Sequencing of this T cell receptor beta chain was carried out in a study of blood T cell repertoires in COVID-19. Across the study: Material from acute and convalescent COVID-19 was sourced from the United States, Italy and Spain. Nucleic acid was either cDNA or gDNA, and it came from T cells, B-cell-depleted T cells, or PBMCs.

Under the authors' procedure: Reference gene primer amplification in the assay estimated nucleated cell counts. Only in-frame clones appear in the TCRdb table, and some are missing; sequencing was by immunoSEQ multiplex PCR. That table furnishes V, J and clone size, whereas the DNA furnished D and trimming. The table lists about 250,000 clones, about four fifths of them singletons. Germline V gene lookup returns CDR1 SGHVS and CDR2 FQNEAQ. Trimming left V 3 bases short and J 7 bases short, with 3 bases between. The CDR3 loop spans 11 amino acids. This sequence was found in a man aged 50 to 59 with active or convalescent COVID-19. The V and J genes are TRBV7-8 and TRBJ1-4, with D unclear. The sample consisted of peripheral blood. The CDR3 loop is CASSFGEKLFF. The CDR3 DNA sequence: TGTGCCAGCAGCTTCGGTGAAAAACTGTTTTTT.